The present T cell receptor (beta chain) was sequenced within a study of blood T cell repertoires in COVID-19. Study at large: There were acute and convalescent COVID-19 samples, and they came from the United States, Italy and Spain.

Sequencing used immunoSEQ multiplex PCR; TCRdb keeps in-frame clones, though not all of them. The sample shows under 25,000 clones, around nine tenths of them seen only once. Source material: peripheral blood. The sequence was collected from a human donor with active COVID-19. The donor label of this sample is uncertain.

CDR3 sequence: CASSKGEGVNTEAFF. The CDR3 DNA reads as TGTGCCAGCAGCAAAGGGGAGGGTGTGAACACTGAAGCTTTCTTT. The chain employs TRBV21-1 and TRBJ1-1. TRBV21-1 is a listed pseudogene. The CDR3 extends over 15 amino acids.